The rows below give T cell receptor beta chains drawn from one sample of a study of cytomegalovirus exposure and HLA in healthy donors. Libraries were prepared by immunoSEQ multiplex PCR; TCRdb keeps only in-frame clonotypes and omits some of them. Of approximately 170,000 clones detected, roughly 79% appear once; the ten largest clones hold 7%. The source material was PBMCs. Every receptor here comes from a woman in her thirties or forties in good health and CMV-seropositive. Each CDR3 is given with its conserved first and last residue. Fields, in order: clone size, J gene, D gene, V gene, CDR3 protein, CDR3 DNA. D genes are given only for firm matches. Rows may omit the clone size; those that give it use once, few, many or a size class.

size: NA
J: TRBJ1-1
D: NA
V: TRBV5-6
CDR3: CASSLNRGDWNTEAFF
DNA: TGTGCCAGCAGCTTGAACCGGGGGGACTGGAACACTGAAGCTTTCTTT

size: NA
J: TRBJ1-2
D: NA
V: TRBV19
CDR3: CASSIIGINYGYTF
DNA: TGTGCCAGTAGTATAATTGGCATAAACTATGGCTACACCTTC

size: once
J: TRBJ2-1
D: TRBD2
V: TRBV5-4
CDR3: CASSPLISGGLYNEQFF
DNA: TGTGCCAGCAGCCCGCTCATTAGCGGGGGGTTGTACAATGAGCAGTTCTTC

size: NA
J: TRBJ2-7
D: TRBD2
V: TRBV6-5
CDR3: CASSLGLADYEQYF
DNA: TGTGCCAGCAGTTTGGGACTAGCTGACTACGAGCAGTACTTC

size: NA
J: TRBJ1-3
D: NA
V: TRBV9
CDR3: CASSAGTAGNTIYF
DNA: TGTGCCAGCAGCGCCGGGACTGCTGGAAACACCATATATTTT

size: NA
J: TRBJ1-1
D: TRBD1
V: TRBV7-2
CDR3: CASSRQGGTGFNTEAFF
DNA: TGTGCCAGCAGCCGACAGGGCGGAACGGGCTTTAACACTGAAGCTTTCTTT

size: NA
J: TRBJ1-6
D: TRBD1
V: TRBV6-6
CDR3: CASTGQGFNSPLHF
DNA: TGTGCCAGCACGGGACAGGGTTTCAATTCACCCCTCCACTTT

size: NA
J: TRBJ2-2
D: NA
V: TRBV5-6
CDR3: CASSTGLLNTGELFF
DNA: TGTGCCAGCAGCACGGGACTTCTGAACACCGGGGAGCTGTTTTTT

size: NA
J: TRBJ1-2
D: NA
V: TRBV25-1
CDR3: CASTPQSGNYGYTF
DNA: TGTGCCAGCACCCCGCAGTCGGGTAACTATGGCTACACCTTC

size: NA
J: TRBJ2-2
D: TRBD1
V: TRBV6-1
CDR3: CASSGQGNTGELFF
DNA: TGTGCCAGCAGTGGACAGGGTAACACCGGGGAGCTGTTTTTT

size: NA
J: TRBJ1-1
D: TRBD1
V: TRBV14
CDR3: CASSRLGQSVRNTEAFF
DNA: TGTGCCAGCAGCCGCTTGGGACAGTCGGTGCGAAACACTGAAGCTTTCTTT

size: NA
J: TRBJ2-3
D: TRBD2
V: TRBV5-1
CDR3: CASSLAGGRDTQYF
DNA: TGCGCCAGCAGCTTAGCGGGGGGTCGAGATACGCAGTATTTT

size: NA
J: TRBJ2-3
D: NA
V: TRBV30
CDR3: CAGGGGAPPQYF
DNA: TGTGCCGGGGGAGGAGGAGCCCCGCCGCAGTATTTT

size: NA
J: TRBJ1-1
D: NA
V: TRBV7-9
CDR3: CSSSFGTTPEAFF
DNA: TGTTCCAGCAGCTTTGGGACAACACCTGAAGCTTTCTTT

size: NA
J: TRBJ1-3
D: NA
V: TRBV11-2
CDR3: CASSLERPGRGNTIYF
DNA: TGTGCCAGCAGCTTAGAAAGGCCAGGGCGTGGAAACACCATATATTTT

size: NA
J: TRBJ1-4
D: NA
V: TRBV7-2
CDR3: CASSLAGPGGEKLFF
DNA: TGTGCCAGCAGCTTAGCTGGCCCTGGTGGTGAAAAACTGTTTTTT

size: NA
J: TRBJ1-6
D: NA
V: TRBV19
CDR3: CASSISGTYNSPLHF
DNA: TGTGCCAGTAGTATTTCAGGGACCTATAATTCACCCCTCCACTTT

size: NA
J: TRBJ2-1
D: NA
V: TRBV6-5
CDR3: CASSYSVGLGQFF
DNA: TGTGCCAGCAGTTACTCGGTGGGGCTGGGGCAGTTCTTC